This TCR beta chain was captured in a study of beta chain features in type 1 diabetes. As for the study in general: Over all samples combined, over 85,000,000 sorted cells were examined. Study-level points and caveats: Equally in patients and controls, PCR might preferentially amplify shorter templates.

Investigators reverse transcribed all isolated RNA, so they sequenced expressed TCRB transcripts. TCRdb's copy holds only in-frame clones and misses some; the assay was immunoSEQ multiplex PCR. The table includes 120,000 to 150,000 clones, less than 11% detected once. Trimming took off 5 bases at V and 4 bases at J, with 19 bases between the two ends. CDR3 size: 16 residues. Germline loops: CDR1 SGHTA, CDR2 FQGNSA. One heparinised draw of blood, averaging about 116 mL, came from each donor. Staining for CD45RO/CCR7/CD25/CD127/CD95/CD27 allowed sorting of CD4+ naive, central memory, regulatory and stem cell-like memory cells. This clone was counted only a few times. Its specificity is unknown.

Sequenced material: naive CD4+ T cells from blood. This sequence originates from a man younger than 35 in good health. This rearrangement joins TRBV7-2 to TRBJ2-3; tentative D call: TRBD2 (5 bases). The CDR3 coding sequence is TGTGCCAGCAGCCCTCCGCGTACGGGGTACTCAGATACGCAGTATTTT. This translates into CASSPPRTGYSDTQYF.